This TCR beta chain stems from a study of shared clonotypes between healthy human individuals. General study results and limits: Sampling included only blood; tissue repertoires likely differ.

About this clone itself: Its specificity is not known.

Trimming removed 3 bases at V and 0 bases at J, with 9 bases between. CDR3 size: 13 residues. Germline CDR1 reads GTSNPN; CDR2 reads SVGIG (reference sequence). Every donor was a Caucasian adult from Nashville, Tennessee. Sequencing was performed with immunoSEQ multiplex PCR; in TCRdb, only in-frame clones are kept and a portion is missing. The data contain roughly 490,000 clones, roughly 85% of them seen just once; the ten biggest clones take up over 9.5%. This TCR was sampled from a middle-aged woman in good health. Some clones in this sample may be carry-over from other donors' samples. The chain employs TRBV30 and TRBJ2-7; D gene uncertain. Sequenced sample: PBMCs. CDR3 residues: CAWSWLNSYEQYF. For the CDR3, the DNA is TGTGCCTGGAGCTGGCTTAACTCCTACGAGCAGTACTTC.